The 16 T cell receptor beta chains presented below share a single source sample, sequenced in a study of T-cell reconstitution after alpha-beta-depleted transplantation in children. During its preparation, the TCRbeta library received unique molecular identifiers. Each CDR3 protein is one row after TCRdb ran MiXCR on the PCR reads. The data contain around 960,000 distinct CDR3 sequences, roughly 29% of them singletons. Sequenced material: PBMCs, mostly from graft donor cells, taken 360 days after TCRalphabeta/CD19-depleted stem cell transplant. The receptors stem from a boy under two years old who had a stem cell transplant for SCID, so the T cells may come from the graft donor.

This clonotype has a handful of counts. This rearrangement joins TRBV4-3 to TRBJ2-1, with 8 bases lining up with TRBD2. The junction had 8 bases not matched to a gene; V was cut back by 4 bases and J by 6 bases. This CDR3 has 15 amino acids. Germline values: CDR1 LGHNA, CDR2 YSLEER. The CDR3 protein is CASSPGGAPFNEQFF. The CDR3 DNA reads as TGCGCCAGCAGCCCCGGGGGGGCCCCTTTCAATGAGCAGTTCTTC.

This clonotype has a handful of counts. The rearrangement joins TRBV5-1 to TRBJ1-3; no reliable D call. The CDR3 totals 15 residues. Germline lookup yields CDR1 SGHRS and CDR2 YFSETQ. With 0 bases removed from V and 3 bases from J, the gap between germline ends came to 10 bases. The CDR3 reads CASSLGPADGNTIYF. CDR3 in DNA: TGCGCCAGCAGCTTGGGTCCAGCCGATGGAAACACCATATATTTT.

This clonotype was observed a handful of times. The chain combines TRBV20-1 with TRBJ2-3, with TRBD2 matching over 8 bases. J lost 0 bases, V lost 5 bases, and 4 bases had no gene match. Germline CDR1 and CDR2: DFQATT and SNEGSKA (reference sequence). The CDR3 sequence is 14 residues long. Written as DNA, the CDR3 is TGCAGTGCTCCCAAGCGGGGGAGCACAGATACGCAGTATTTT. Protein sequence: CSAPKRGSTDTQYF.

This clonotype has a handful of counts. The chain combines TRBV19 with TRBJ1-5, with TRBD1 identical over 8 bases. This CDR3 region has 13 residues. The V gene end was trimmed by 5 bases and the J gene end by 6 bases; junction bases not matched to a gene: 3. The germline CDR1 and CDR2 sequences are LNHDA and SQIVND (reference sequence). The DNA of the CDR3 is TGTGCCAGTAGTCCAGGGGGCCGTCAGCCCCAGCATTTT. Protein product: CASSPGGRQPQHF.

The chain recombines TRBV2 with TRBJ2-7, with D perhaps matching TRBD2 (6 bases). Trimming took 5 bases from V and 0 from J, leaving 14 bases between them. Germline V gene sequence: CDR1 SNHLY, CDR2 FYNNEI. This CDR3 region has 15 residues. The chain's CDR3 is CASSSRLGGSYEQYF. The DNA of the CDR3 is TGTGCCAGCAGTTCAAGACTCGGGGGCTCCTACGAGCAGTACTTC.

There are a few counts of this clonotype. J is TRBJ2-4 and V is TRBV20-1, with D tentatively TRBD1 (5 bases). Germline V gives CDR1 DFQATT, CDR2 SNEGSKA (reference sequence). The germline V and J ends were trimmed by 7 bases and 8 bases, with 21 bases remaining between them. This CDR3 is 14 amino acids long. CDR3 amino acids: CSVPPRARAHIQYF. The CDR3, as DNA: TGCAGTGTCCCCCCCAGGGCCAGGGCGCACATTCAGTACTTC.

The gene calls are TRBV5-1 and TRBJ2-7; TRBD2 might be the D (7 bases). The V gene lost 0 bases and the J gene lost 3 bases, with 16 bases spanning the gap. The CDR3 is made up of 16 amino acids. Germline CDR1 SGHRS, CDR2 YFSETQ. The CDR3 sequence: CASSLGGGGQVYEQYF. CDR3 nucleotides: TGCGCCAGCAGCTTGGGAGGGGGGGGACAAGTCTACGAGCAGTACTTC. Looking up the rest from reference TRBV5-1 and TRBJ2-7 gives the full variable domain: KAGVTQTPRYLIKTRGQQVTLSCSPISGHRSVSWYQQTPGQGLQFLFEYFSETQRNKGNFPGRFSGRQFSNSRSEMNVSTLELGDSALYLCASSLGGGGQVYEQYFGPGTRLTVT.

The V call is TRBV6-7, the J call TRBJ1-5; no reliable D call. TRBV6-7 is treated as an ORF (open reading frame) with a function not yet certain. Trimming shortened V by 6 bases and J by 0 bases, and 6 bases separated the two germline ends. This CDR3 contains 13 residues. The chain's CDR3 is CASRLYSNQPQHF. The DNA of the CDR3 is TGTGCCAGCAGGCTCTATAGCAATCAGCCCCAGCATTTT.

The chain recombines TRBV20-1 with TRBJ2-2; perhaps TRBD2 as D (6 bases). Germline lookup yields CDR1 DFQATT and CDR2 SNEGSKA (reference sequence). The CDR3 sequence is 16 residues long. The germline V and J ends were trimmed by 0 bases and 4 bases, with 15 bases remaining between them. The CDR3 loop is CSARDRRAGLTGELFF. CDR3 bases: TGCAGTGCTAGAGATCGGCGAGCGGGTCTCACCGGGGAGCTGTTTTTT.

This rearrangement joins TRBV13 to TRBJ2-5; D may correspond to TRBD1 or TRBD2 (6 bases each). The V end was cut by 5 bases, the J end by 7 bases, with 20 bases between. CDR1 and CDR2 from the germline V gene are PRHDT and FYEKMQ (reference sequence). The CDR3 consists of 15 residues. In nucleotides, the CDR3 is TGTGCCAGCAGCCCCCGGGGGCGGACTCAGGCGACCCAGTACTTC. Encoded protein: CASSPRGRTQATQYF.

The CDR3: CASTPLGGNEKLFF. CDR3 coding DNA: TGTGCCAGCACCCCCCTCGGGGGAAATGAAAAACTGTTTTTT. The rearrangement links TRBV12-3 or TRBV12-4 to TRBJ1-4; D might be TRBD1 (5 bases). Trimming took 7 bases from V and 5 from J, leaving 14 bases between them. The CDR3 is 14 residues long.

V usage is TRBV5-4 and J usage is TRBJ2-1; 7 bases are shared with TRBD1. CDR3 size: 18 residues. The V gene's germline CDR1 is SGHNT and CDR2 YYREEE (reference sequence). J was trimmed by 0 bases and V by 3 bases; bases with no gene match: 12. CDR3 nucleotide sequence: TGTGCCAGCAGCTCCGCCCGATTCCGGGACAGCTCCTACAATGAGCAGTTCTTC. This translates into CASSSARFRDSSYNEQFF.

This clonotype showed up just a few times. The V and J genes are TRBV6-1 and TRBJ1-3, with D possibly matching TRBD1 (5 bases). The CDR3 loop spans 13 amino acids. Trimming took off 8 bases at V and 5 bases at J, with 13 bases between the two ends. CDR1 and CDR2 from the germline V gene are MNHNS and SASEGT. CDR3 sequence (DNA): TGTGCCAGCCAGGGTTTCCTGCGAAACACCATATATTTT. It is translated as CASQGFLRNTIYF.

This clonotype was picked up a small number of times. CDR3 sequence reads: CASSLSQIYQPQHF. CDR3 DNA sequence: TGTGCCAGCAGTTTATCACAAATTTATCAGCCCCAGCATTTT. The rearrangement joins TRBV28 to TRBJ1-5; D is unresolved. The CDR3 covers 14 residues. V was cut by 1 base and J by 5 bases, with 9 bases left in between. Germline V CDR1 and CDR2: MDHEN, SYDVKM.

This chain connects TRBV7-2 to TRBJ2-1, with D unresolved. The ends were cut back, 0 bases at V and 7 bases at J, with 10 bases in the middle. The germline gives CDR1 SGHTA, CDR2 FQGNSA. The CDR3 is 14 amino acids. CDR3 sequence reads: CASSLASTGNEQFF. The CDR3, as DNA: TGTGCCAGCAGCTTAGCTTCCACGGGTAATGAGCAGTTCTTC.

V gene TRBV27 combines with J gene TRBJ2-5; TRBD2 might be the D (6 bases). The V end was cut by 2 bases, the J end by 4 bases, with 17 bases between. The CDR3 length is 16 residues. Germline V gives CDR1 MNHEY, CDR2 SMNVEV (reference sequence). DNA for the CDR3: TGTGCCAGCAGTTTAGAGGGACTCCTCACGGGAGAGACCCAGTACTTC. It translates to CASSLEGLLTGETQYF.